The present TCR beta chain was sequenced within a study of blood T cells in healthy people across ages (dated by TCRdb to between 2015 and 2016). In terms of the full investigation: In model experiments, roughly one uniquely barcoded TCR beta cDNA molecule per two T cells was captured by template switching. Using deep sequencing normalized with unique cDNA molecular identifiers, the study measured how TCR beta repertoire diversity changes with age. Four age groups were formed from the donors: young (average 16 years), middle-aged (approximately 39), aged (roughly 59) and long-lived (more than 75). To avoid experimental bias, donors of different ages were distributed randomly across sequencing lanes. Two additional independent replicas of 1 million unique cDNA reads from the same blood draw were analyzed for two donors (one aged 18 to 29 and one aged 80 or older).

Sequences SGHRS (CDR1) and YFSETQ (CDR2) are obtained from the germline V gene. At the junction V is shortened by 4 bases and J by 2 bases, with 7 bases in between. The CDR3, cysteine through phenylalanine, is 13 amino acids long. Left in the record is the CDR3 DNA by itself, 39 bases read in frame from the first base. Broad study findings and their caveats: Observed TCR beta diversity correlated strongly with the percentage of naive T cells measured by flow cytometry. Because donor CMV infection status was unknown, age-related changes in expanded clonotypes were potentially confounded. Estimates of total diversity from one million sequenced T cells were regarded as lower bounds and underestimates. Bulk unsorted PBMC profiling prevented conclusive comparison of naive and antigen-experienced compartments. Observed TCR beta diversity per million T cells fell roughly linearly with age, and a significant reduction was already apparent by age roughly 40. Compared with the aged group, the long-lived group had more naive CD4+ T cells, fewer expanded clones and increased TCR diversity, suggesting age selection.

This clonotype was observed a handful of times. What this receptor recognizes is not known. Base quality data are lacking; no much larger clone is found one base away. Donors were a few dozen systemically healthy Caucasian individuals from Russia aged roughly 6 to 95 years. Approximately 11 milliliters of peripheral blood were drawn from each donor into EDTA-treated Vacutainer tubes. Ficoll-Paque density-gradient centrifugation was used to isolate PBMCs, with at least 7 million obtained per sample. Total RNA was extracted from PBMCs with Trizol reagent, with at least 5.5 micrograms obtained per sample. Naive CD45RAhigh/CD27high T cell percentages were measured by flow cytometry on a PBMC aliquot from every donor. Library construction relied on 5' RACE. Sequenced using an Illumina HiSeq 2500. A second PCR of roughly 7 to 12 cycles was run with a J-beta primer mix and a sample-barcoded 5' primer. A unique molecular identifier was introduced onto each TCR beta cDNA molecule by a template-switch 5' adaptor carrying 12 random nucleotides. Each sample yielded at least 2.5 million CDR3-containing paired-end reads. First-strand cDNA synthesis was performed from all RNA using the Mint cDNA synthesis kit, with priming by a TRBC-specific oligonucleotide. All cDNA was treated with uracil-DNA glycosylase and then went through a first 18-cycle PCR with the universal primers M1SS and BC2_uni_R. The published analysis was carried out like this. For normalization, 1 million high-quality reads were randomly selected from each sample, with every read carrying a distinct molecular identifier. Reads with shared molecular identifiers were discarded instead of being binned into consensus sequences. MiTCR, set to a Q25 quality threshold and the strictest error-elimination algorithm, was used for CDR3 identification, clonotype clustering and error correction. A nonparametric unseen species model using Euler transformation provided a lower-bound estimate of total TCR beta diversity. The public reads were quality trimmed at Q25 with fastp and then assembled into clones with MiXCR by TCRdb, keeping productive beta chains. Identical CDR3 protein sequences are pooled into one entry, listed with their most common genes and DNA. These V and J calls are TCRdb output, not the study's own analysis. The sample table contains 660,000 or so distinct CDR3 sequences; only one count was recorded for about 54% of them. Over 30% of the sample rests with the top ten.

Sequenced: blood. This sequence was found in a man between 60 and 75 years old in good health. The receptor chain draws on TRBV5-1 and TRBJ2-1; the D gene assignment is ambiguous. CDR3 region: CASSPDPYNEQFF. The sequence in DNA is TGCGCCAGCAGCCCTGATCCCTACAATGAGCAGTTCTTC.